This record looks at one T cell receptor beta chain sequence and its context. Original processing notes: Reference gene primers were amplified, and this amplification served to estimate nucleated cell counts. Sequencing was performed with immunoSEQ multiplex PCR; in TCRdb, only in-frame clones are kept and a portion is missing. The V and J calls and clone size come from that table; D and trimming were worked out from the DNA. The table shows around 140,000 clones, with almost 85% occurring only once. The data are from a study of blood T cell repertoires in COVID-19. Overall study context: Acute-phase and convalescent COVID-19 samples originated in the United States, Italy and Spain. PBMCs, B-cell-depleted T cells, or T cells were the source of the cDNA or gDNA that made up the material.

CDR3 size: 14 residues. Trimming removed 8 bases at V and 1 base at J, with 15 bases between. From germline, CDR1 is LNHDA and CDR2 SQIVND (reference sequence). This clonotype was sampled from a man in his 60s with acute or convalescent COVID-19. The genes are TRBV19 and TRBJ2-7; weak D call: TRBD1 (6 bases). The sequenced sample consisted of peripheral blood. The CDR3, as DNA: TGTGCCAGTGCCCAACGGGACAATTCCTACGAGCAGTACTTC. It is translated as CASAQRDNSYEQYF.